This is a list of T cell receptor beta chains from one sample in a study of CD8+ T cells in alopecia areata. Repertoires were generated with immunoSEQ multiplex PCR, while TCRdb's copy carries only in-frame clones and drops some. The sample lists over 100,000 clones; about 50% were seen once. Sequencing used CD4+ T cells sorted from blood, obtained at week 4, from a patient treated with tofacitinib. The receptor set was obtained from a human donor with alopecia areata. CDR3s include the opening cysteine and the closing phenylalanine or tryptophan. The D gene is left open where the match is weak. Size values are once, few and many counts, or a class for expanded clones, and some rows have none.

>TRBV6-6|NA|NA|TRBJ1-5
CASTQGNQPQHF
TGTGCCAGCACCCAGGGGAATCAGCCCCAGCATTTT
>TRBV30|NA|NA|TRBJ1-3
CAWSVGGGGNTIYF
TGTGCCTGGAGTGTCGGGGGCGGTGGAAACACCATATATTTT
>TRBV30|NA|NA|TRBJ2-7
CAWSPGWTYEQYF
TGTGCCTGGAGTCCCGGTTGGACATACGAGCAGTACTTC
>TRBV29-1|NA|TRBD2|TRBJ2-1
CSVGGTSNEQFF
TGCAGCGTTGGTGGGACTAGCAATGAGCAGTTCTTC
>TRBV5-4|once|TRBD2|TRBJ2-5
CASSLAEGGNQYF
TGTGCCAGCAGCTTGGCTGAGGGAGGGAACCAGTACTTC
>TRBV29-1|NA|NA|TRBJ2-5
CSVEQRGKETQYF
TGCAGCGTCGAACAGAGGGGAAAGGAGACCCAGTACTTC
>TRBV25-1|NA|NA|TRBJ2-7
CASSSDNYEQYF
TGTGCCAGCAGCTCGGACAACTACGAGCAGTACTTC
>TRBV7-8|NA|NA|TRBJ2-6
CASSSGQPGANVLTF
TGTGCCAGCAGCTCCGGACAGCCTGGGGCCAACGTCCTGACTTTC
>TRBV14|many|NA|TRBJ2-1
CASSREGAGNEQFF
TGTGCCAGCAGCCGGGAAGGAGCGGGCAATGAGCAGTTCTTC
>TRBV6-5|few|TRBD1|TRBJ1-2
CASSYSGQDSYGYTF
TGTGCCAGCAGTTACTCCGGACAGGATAGCTATGGCTACACCTTC
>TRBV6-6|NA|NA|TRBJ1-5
CASRLGGAGQPQHF
TGTGCCAGCAGGTTGGGGGGGGCTGGTCAGCCCCAGCATTTT
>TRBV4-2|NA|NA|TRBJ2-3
CASSLGSSAQYF
TGTGCCAGCAGCCTAGGGAGCTCGGCGCAGTATTTT
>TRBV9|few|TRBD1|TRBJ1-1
CASNRQGNTEAFF
TGTGCCAGCAACCGACAGGGGAACACTGAAGCTTTCTTT
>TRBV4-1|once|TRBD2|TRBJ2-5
CASSQAAWTSGRVETQYF
TGCGCCAGCAGCCAAGCCGCCTGGACTAGCGGGAGGGTGGAGACCCAGTACTTC
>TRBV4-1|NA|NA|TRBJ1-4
CASSAGHGNEKLFF
TGCGCCAGCAGCGCGGGACACGGTAATGAAAAACTGTTTTTT
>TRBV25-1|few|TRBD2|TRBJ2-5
CASSTGGEGETQYF
TGTGCCAGCTCCACGGGAGGGGAGGGAGAGACCCAGTACTTC